This T cell receptor beta chain was retrieved from a study of blood T cells in healthy people across ages. With 4 bases removed from V and 6 bases from J, the gap between germline ends came to 16 bases. This CDR3 is built from 15 residues. Germline V gene lookup returns CDR1 SGDLS and CDR2 YYNGEE. A second about 6 to 11 cycle PCR used barcoded and J-beta primers. Each CDR3 protein gets one entry after TCRdb re-called the 5' RACE reads with MiXCR. The data contain more than 500,000 distinct CDR3 sequences, about 26% of them singletons. The same sample was also used in a study of T cells of mothers and their children.

The origin of this receptor is a boy younger than 10 in good health. This rearrangement joins TRBV9 to TRBJ2-2; D gene unclear. The sequenced sample was blood. The CDR3 DNA follows: TGTGCCAGCAGCCCCCGGCGGTTATCAGCCGGGGAGCTGTTTTTT. As protein: CASSPRRLSAGELFF. The entire variable domain, with the rest obtained from reference TRBV9 and TRBJ2-2, is as follows: DSGVTQTPKHLITATGQRVTLRCSPRSGDLSVYWYQQSLDQGLQFLIQYYNGEERAKGNILERFSAQQFPDLHSELNLSSLELGDSALYFCASSPRRLSAGELFFGEGSRLTVL.